A selection of T cell receptor beta chains follows, all from one sample in a study of cytomegalovirus exposure and HLA in healthy donors. Sequencing was performed with immunoSEQ multiplex PCR; in TCRdb, only in-frame clones are kept and a portion is missing. The sample lists 60,000 to 90,000 clones; less than 95% were seen once. The sample taken for sequencing was PBMCs. Receptors originate from a young woman in good health and CMV-seronegative. CDR3s include the opening cysteine and the closing phenylalanine or tryptophan. D genes are given only for firm matches. A row's size may be missing; if present it is once, few, many or a size class.

v_gene	abundance	j_gene	d_gene	CDR3aa	CDR3nt
TRBV19	NA	TRBJ2-1	TRBD1	CASSIGWNLTGRSYNEQFF	TGTGCCAGTAGTATCGGTTGGAACCTGACAGGGAGATCCTACAATGAGCAGTTCTTC
TRBV11-1	NA	TRBJ2-6	NA	CASSPDFFSGANVLTF	TGTGCCAGCAGCCCGGACTTTTTCTCTGGGGCCAACGTCCTGACTTTC
TRBV6-5	NA	TRBJ1-1	TRBD1	CASSFRQGKFTEAFF	TGTGCCAGCAGTTTTAGACAGGGCAAGTTCACTGAAGCTTTCTTT
TRBV14	NA	TRBJ1-2	NA	CASSQVASVRGSYGYTF	TGTGCCAGCAGCCAAGTGGCGAGTGTGCGAGGCTCCTATGGCTACACCTTC
TRBV5-1	few	TRBJ1-6	TRBD1	CASSSQGDRGAATLHF	TGCGCCAGCAGCAGCCAAGGGGACAGGGGGGCCGCGACCCTCCACTTT
TRBV9	NA	TRBJ2-1	NA	CASSAGRTEYNEQFF	TGTGCCAGCAGCGCCGGCCGGACAGAGTACAATGAGCAGTTCTTC
TRBV20-1	NA	TRBJ2-7	NA	CSAAQSYEQYF	TGCAGTGCTGCGCAATCTTACGAGCAGTACTTC
TRBV15	NA	TRBJ2-7	NA	CATSRGVQYEQYF	TGTGCCACCAGCAGAGGTGTCCAGTACGAGCAGTACTTC
TRBV2	NA	TRBJ2-1	NA	CASIEVDYNEQFF	TGTGCCAGCATCGAGGTGGACTACAATGAGCAGTTCTTC
TRBV27	few	TRBJ2-7	TRBD1	CASSRARGFAGTGGSYEQYF	TGTGCCAGCAGTCGGGCCCGGGGATTTGCCGGGACAGGGGGCTCCTACGAGCAGTACTTC
TRBV5-1	NA	TRBJ2-5	TRBD2	CASSLIVGGGGETQYF	TGCGCCAGCAGCTTGATCGTCGGGGGGGGCGGGGAGACCCAGTACTTC
TRBV11-3	NA	TRBJ2-1	TRBD2	CASSPRGAGGYNEQFF	TGTGCCAGCAGCCCCCGGGGAGCGGGGGGTTACAATGAGCAGTTCTTC
TRBV18	NA	TRBJ1-1	NA	CASSPLQGRGTEAFF	TGTGCCAGCTCACCACTGCAGGGGCGAGGGACTGAAGCTTTCTTT
TRBV5-4	NA	TRBJ2-1	TRBD2	CASSQDQDSGGSYNEQFF	TGTGCCAGCAGCCAAGATCAGGATAGCGGGGGTTCCTACAATGAGCAGTTCTTC
TRBV6-5	once	TRBJ2-1	NA	CASSYADWRSYNEQFF	TGTGCCAGCAGTTACGCCGACTGGCGCTCCTACAATGAGCAGTTCTTC
TRBV6-1	NA	TRBJ1-5	TRBD1	CASSLTGGSNQPQHF	TGTGCCAGCAGTCTGACAGGGGGTAGCAATCAGCCCCAGCATTTT
TRBV11-1	NA	TRBJ2-7	NA	CASSLEFSGTSYEQYF	TGTGCCAGCAGCTTAGAGTTTAGCGGAACCTCCTACGAGCAGTACTTC
TRBV28	few	TRBJ2-2	NA	CASSSHREITGELFF	TGTGCCAGCAGTTCCCACAGGGAAATCACCGGGGAGCTGTTTTTT
TRBV7-6	NA	TRBJ1-3	NA	CASSLGTVSSGNTIYF	TGTGCCAGCAGCTTAGGGACAGTGAGCTCTGGAAACACCATATATTTT
TRBV14	NA	TRBJ2-5	TRBD2	CASSQEWPLSGGNQETQYF	TGTGCCAGCAGCCAAGAATGGCCCCTCAGCGGGGGGAACCAAGAGACCCAGTACTTC
TRBV11-3	NA	TRBJ1-5	NA	CASSSRDTQSNQPQHF	TGTGCCAGCAGCTCAAGGGACACTCAGAGCAATCAGCCCCAGCATTTT
TRBV28	NA	TRBJ2-2	NA	CASSLEAGELFF	TGTGCCAGCAGTTTAGAGGCCGGGGAGCTGTTTTTT
TRBV6-5	NA	TRBJ1-2	TRBD1	CASRMDRGDYGYTF	TGTGCCAGCAGAATGGACAGGGGGGACTATGGCTACACCTTC
TRBV2	NA	TRBJ1-1	NA	CASSLTANTEAFF	TGTGCCAGCAGCTTGACAGCGAACACTGAAGCTTTCTTT
TRBV6-6	NA	TRBJ2-3	NA	CASSSRVRGTQYF	TGTGCCAGCAGTTCCCGTGTAAGAGGTACGCAGTATTTT
TRBV28	NA	TRBJ1-6	TRBD1	CASSTPRGQGFFPPLHF	TGTGCCAGCAGTACCCCTAGAGGACAGGGGTTTTTCCCCCCCCTCCACTTT
TRBV2	NA	TRBJ2-7	NA	CASDTLQGRSYEQYF	TGTGCCAGCGACACCCTACAGGGTAGGAGCTACGAGCAGTACTTC
TRBV5-1	NA	TRBJ2-1	TRBD2	CARAGGNTITEQFF	TGCGCCAGAGCGGGGGGGAATACCATAACCGAGCAGTTCTTC
TRBV6-5	once	TRBJ2-7	NA	CASSYSTGGPAYEQYF	TGTGCCAGCAGTTACTCCACCGGGGGGCCGGCCTACGAGCAGTACTTC
TRBV2	NA	TRBJ1-1	NA	CATKTGPNTEAFF	TGTGCCACCAAGACAGGTCCGAACACTGAAGCTTTCTTT
TRBV28	NA	TRBJ2-1	TRBD1	CASRAGGLGQFF	TGTGCCAGCAGGGCAGGGGGTCTCGGGCAGTTCTTC
TRBV19	NA	TRBJ1-5	NA	CASNRGGGSNQPQHF	TGTGCCAGTAATCGGGGAGGTGGAAGCAATCAGCCCCAGCATTTT
TRBV28	NA	TRBJ1-1	TRBD1	CASSLGRGFSEAFF	TGTGCCAGCAGTTTGGGCAGGGGGTTTTCTGAAGCTTTCTTT
TRBV5-1	NA	TRBJ2-6	TRBD1	CASSKLGTGPLWANVLTF	TGCGCCAGCAGCAAGCTCGGGACAGGGCCTCTCTGGGCCAACGTCCTGACTTTC
TRBV5-5	NA	TRBJ2-7	NA	CASSLGTPSSYEQYF	TGTGCCAGCAGCTTAGGGACACCGTCCTCCTACGAGCAGTACTTC
TRBV7-9	NA	TRBJ2-7	NA	CASSSWTDSYEQYF	TGTGCCAGCAGCTCCTGGACAGACTCCTACGAGCAGTACTTC
TRBV7-3	NA	TRBJ2-2	NA	CASSLTQNTGELFF	TGTGCCAGCAGCTTAACCCAGAACACCGGGGAGCTGTTTTTT
TRBV7-2	NA	TRBJ1-5	NA	CASSLEWGGQPQHF	TGTGCCAGCAGCTTAGAGTGGGGAGGCCAGCCCCAGCATTTT
TRBV5-1	NA	TRBJ2-3	NA	CASSSSGASTDTQYF	TGCGCCAGCAGCTCATCAGGGGCTAGCACAGATACGCAGTATTTT
TRBV27	NA	TRBJ1-5	NA	CASSLYWALGQPQHF	TGTGCCAGCAGTTTATATTGGGCCCTCGGCCAGCCCCAGCATTTT
TRBV27	NA	TRBJ1-2	TRBD1	CASSSGQSGGYTF	TGTGCCAGCAGTTCGGGACAGTCGGGTGGCTACACCTTC
TRBV5-6	NA	TRBJ1-4	NA	CASSRTAGMINEKLFF	TGTGCCAGCAGCAGGACAGCAGGGATGATTAATGAAAAACTGTTTTTT
TRBV9	NA	TRBJ2-2	TRBD1	CAPKVGTVEAGELFF	TGTGCCCCCAAGGTGGGGACAGTGGAGGCCGGGGAGCTGTTTTTT
TRBV11-2	NA	TRBJ2-1	NA	CASSLAAGDNEQFF	TGTGCCAGCAGCTTAGCGGCAGGCGACAATGAGCAGTTCTTC
TRBV7-9	NA	TRBJ2-5	TRBD2	CASSLASLAGVDETQYF	TGTGCCAGCAGCTTAGCTTCACTAGCGGGGGTCGACGAGACCCAGTACTTC
TRBV5-8	few	TRBJ1-6	NA	CASSLGHESSPLHF	TGTGCCAGCAGCTTGGGACACGAGAGTTCACCCCTCCACTTT
TRBV6-4	NA	TRBJ1-4	TRBD1	CARPGQINEKLFF	TGTGCCAGGCCGGGACAGATTAATGAAAAACTGTTTTTT
TRBV28	NA	TRBJ2-4	NA	CASSLSYF	TGTGCCAGCAGTTTGTCTTACTTC
TRBV9	NA	TRBJ1-5	TRBD1	CASSEGQSPSNQPQHF	TGTGCCAGCAGCGAGGGACAGTCTCCTAGCAATCAGCCCCAGCATTTT
TRBV6-6	NA	TRBJ1-2	TRBD1	CASSSPGQSILKGTF	TGTGCCAGCAGTTCACCGGGACAGAGCATCCTTAAGGGCACCTTC
TRBV2	NA	TRBJ2-4	NA	CASSKGSLQQLAKNIQYF	TGTGCCAGCAGTAAAGGGAGCCTACAACAACTAGCCAAAAACATTCAGTACTTC
TRBV7-3	NA	TRBJ1-2	TRBD1	CASSSPTGVGYTF	TGTGCCAGCAGCTCCCCGACAGGGGTCGGCTACACCTTC
TRBV6-5	NA	TRBJ2-3	TRBD1	CASSPTGTGFTQYF	TGTGCCAGCAGTCCCACCGGGACAGGTTTTACGCAGTATTTT
TRBV4-1	NA	TRBJ2-1	TRBD1	CASSPRTGGWYNEQFF	TGCGCCAGCAGCCCCCGGACAGGGGGCTGGTACAATGAGCAGTTCTTC
TRBV28	NA	TRBJ2-7	TRBD1	CASRARDSSYEQYF	TGTGCCAGCAGAGCTCGGGACAGCTCCTACGAGCAGTACTTC
TRBV5-5	NA	TRBJ2-5	NA	CASSLDRNQETQYF	TGTGCCAGCAGCTTGGACAGGAATCAAGAGACCCAGTACTTC
TRBV27	NA	TRBJ1-5	NA	CASSSTSTGSSGQPQHF	TGTGCCAGCAGTTCTACCTCAACAGGGTCTAGTGGACAGCCCCAGCATTTT
TRBV5-6	NA	TRBJ1-2	NA	CASSRTESYGYTF	TGTGCCAGCAGCCGAACTGAAAGTTATGGCTACACCTTC